Below are 2 T cell receptor beta chains sequenced from a single sample in a study of blood T cell repertoires in COVID-19. Profiled with immunoSEQ multiplex PCR; TCRdb holds only in-frame clones, not every one. The sample carries 210,000 or so clones, 83% recorded once. The specimen sequenced was PBMCs or T cells enriched from blood (not recorded which). The receptors derive from a woman aged 45-65 years who had been exposed to COVID-19.

The rearrangement uses TRBV7-9 and TRBJ1-5; TRBD1 is a possible D gene (5 bases). CDR1 and CDR2 (germline): SEHNR, FQNEAQ (reference sequence). This CDR3 has 14 amino acids. Trimming left V 3 bases short and J 4 bases short, with 10 bases between. The CDR3, as DNA: TGTGCCAGCAGCTTCCTAGGACAAAATCAGCCCCAGCATTTT. Its protein is CASSFLGQNQPQHF.

Here the CDR3 DNA reads TGTGCCAGCAGCTTTATCGTCGGGACAGGGAATTCACCCCTCCACTTT. Translated: CASSFIVGTGNSPLHF. This rearrangement joins TRBV7-2 to TRBJ1-6, with 9 bases that match TRBD1. This CDR3 has 16 amino acids. Germline-derived CDR1 and CDR2 are SGHTA and FQGNSA. J gave up 7 bases and V 3 bases, and 7 bases lay outside the gene matches.